This is a list of T cell receptor beta chains from one sample in a study of shared clonotypes between healthy human individuals. Measured with immunoSEQ multiplex PCR; TCRdb has only the in-frame clones, and not every one. The table has more than 400,000 clones, roughly 95% seen once; the top ten hold about 0.059%. What was sequenced was naive CD4+ T cells sorted from blood. The receptors derive from a woman under 40 in good health. Each CDR3 is given without its conserved first and last residue. A row's size may be missing; if present it is once, few, many or a size class.

J gene	clone size	CDR3 length	V gene	CDR3 protein
TRBJ1-5	.	14	TRBV28	ASTKERASSNQPQH
TRBJ1-3	.	15	TRBV6-1	ASSASMIGVSGNTIY
TRBJ2-2	.	15	TRBV7-6	ASSLGLAGLNTGELF
TRBJ2-2	.	16	TRBV27	ASSRVPPGQMNTGELF
TRBJ2-7	.	11	TRBV5-1	ASSLDRDHEQY
TRBJ2-7	.	12	TRBV5-4	ASSFSGSSYEQY
TRBJ2-7	.	14	TRBV5-1	ASSLENLFSSYEQY
TRBJ2-1	.	12	TRBV19	ATKEGEIYNEQF
TRBJ1-1	.	13	TRBV4-2	ASSQADTPNTEAF
TRBJ1-2	.	15	TRBV29-1	SVDERAKGQQLYGYT
TRBJ1-1	.	14	TRBV29-1	SVARGGGGKGTEAF
TRBJ1-5	.	12	TRBV5-1	ASSYGAGDEPQH
TRBJ1-2	once	9	TRBV28	ASRLGYGYT
TRBJ2-5	.	12	TRBV28	ASRRDRGGETQY
TRBJ2-3	.	14	TRBV28	ASSFGTSVGTDTQY
TRBJ1-1	.	13	TRBV7-8	ASSLGVQGSTEAF
TRBJ2-7	.	13	TRBV27	ASSHPGGVFYEQY
TRBJ2-5	.	12	TRBV2	ASSSRTGQETQY
TRBJ2-2	.	13	TRBV11-2	ASSFSLRGAGELF